This TCR beta chain was obtained from a study of cytomegalovirus exposure and HLA in healthy donors. Vbeta (60) and Jbeta (13) primers were used in the PCR. Measured with immunoSEQ multiplex PCR; TCRdb has only the in-frame clones, and not every one. The data contain some 150,000 clones, 79% of them singletons. The CDR3 contains 14 residues. Germline CDR1 and CDR2: MDHEN and SYDVKM. V was pared by 6 bases and J by 4 bases, with 12 bases between. This clonotype was sampled from a human donor in good health. The genes are TRBV28 and TRBJ1-4; D is unresolved. Sample: PBMCs. The CDR3 region is CASRNSYLNEKLFF. CDR3 coding DNA: TGTGCCAGCAGGAACAGCTACCTTAATGAAAAACTGTTTTTT.